The next 13 T cell receptor beta chains were all read from a single sample in a study of stem cell transplantation in POMP-related autoinflammatory disease. Clones were read by immunoSEQ multiplex PCR, and TCRdb kept only the in-frame ones, dropping some. Among some 65,000 clones listed, approximately 90% were seen once. Specimen: CD4+ T cells from PBMCs, collected after stem cell transplantation. The receptors originated from a human patient with POMP-related autoinflammation and immune dysregulation (PRAID). The T cells may come from the graft donor.

The chain has TRBV6-2 or TRBV6-3 and TRBJ2-7; maybe TRBD1 (6 bases). Trimming removed 0 bases at V and 1 base at J, with 13 bases between. This CDR3 comprises 16 residues. The germline gives CDR1 MNHEY, CDR2 SVGEGT. The CDR3 protein is CASSYSRQAHSYEQYF. In DNA form, the CDR3 reads TGTGCCAGCAGTTACTCACGACAGGCTCATTCCTACGAGCAGTACTTC.

The gene calls are TRBV5-1 and TRBJ2-1; unclear D gene. The V gene's germline CDR1 is SGHRS and CDR2 YFSETQ. This CDR3 spans 15 amino acids. The V end was cut by 0 bases, the J end by 4 bases, with 11 bases between. The CDR3 is CASSLGAFDYNEQFF. As DNA, the CDR3 is TGCGCCAGCAGCTTGGGGGCCTTCGATTACAATGAGCAGTTCTTC.

This rearrangement joins TRBV4-1 to TRBJ1-2, with a possible D match to TRBD1 (6 bases). CDR1 is MGHRA and CDR2 is YSYEKL in the germline V gene. V gave up 6 bases and J gave up 4 bases, with 15 bases separating them. The CDR3 runs to 14 residues. CDR3 in DNA: TGCGCCAGCAGAACTAACAGGGAAACCTATGGCTACACCTTC. Translating gives CASRTNRETYGYTF.

The J gene is TRBJ2-3, the V gene TRBV7-6, with 8 positions matching TRBD1. CDR1 is SGHVS and CDR2 is FNYEAQ in the germline V gene. CDR3 length: 16 amino acids. The V gene end was trimmed by 3 bases and the J gene end by 2 bases; junction bases not matched to a gene: 7. CDR3 bases: TGTGCCAGCAGCTTTGGACAGGGTGGAGTCACAGATACGCAGTATTTT. It codes for CASSFGQGGVTDTQYF.

V and J are TRBV18 and TRBJ2-1, with D hard to call. With 4 bases removed from V and 5 bases from J, the gap between germline ends came to 12 bases. Germline V lookup: CDR1 KGHSH, CDR2 LQKENI. CDR3 length equals 14 residues. CDR3 amino acids: CASSLDIQNNEQFF. The DNA for the CDR3 is TGTGCCAGCTCACTGGATATTCAGAACAATGAGCAGTTCTTC.

The chain employs TRBV9 and TRBJ1-2; 7 nucleotides line up with TRBD1. The V and J ends lost 0 bases and 3 bases, in that order; junction bases with no gene match: 8. This CDR3 spans 16 amino acids. CDR1 is SGDLS, CDR2 YYNGEE, per germline. CDR3 region: CASSVGIGQEDYGYTF. CDR3 sequence (DNA): TGTGCCAGCAGCGTAGGAATAGGACAGGAGGACTATGGCTACACCTTC.

The J gene is TRBJ2-1, the V gene TRBV28; 7 bases map to TRBD2. Germline loops: CDR1 MDHEN, CDR2 SYDVKM. J lost 2 bases, V lost 7 bases, and 2 bases had no gene match. CDR3 length: 13 residues. In DNA form, the CDR3 reads TGTGCCAGCACGGGACTACCCTACAATGAGCAGTTCTTC. Translating gives CASTGLPYNEQFF.

V is TRBV28 and J is TRBJ2-5, with D unclear. Germline V CDR1 and CDR2: MDHEN, SYDVKM. The CDR3 length is 14 residues. The V end was cut by 7 bases, the J end by 1 base, with 13 bases between. CDR3 residues: CASTRQGIQETQYF. The CDR3 DNA reads as TGTGCCAGCACCCGGCAAGGTATCCAAGAGACCCAGTACTTC. The full variable domain, in which reference TRBV28 and TRBJ2-5 provide the parts outside the CDR3, is DVKVTQSSRYLVKRTGEKVFLECVQDMDHENMFWYRQDPGLGLRLIYFSYDVKMKEKGDIPEGYSVSREKKERFSLILESASTNQTSMYLCASTRQGIQETQYFGPGTRLLVL.

The chain couples TRBV5-1 to TRBJ1-3; D gene uncertain. Trimming shortened V by 4 bases and J by 0 bases, and 14 bases separated the two germline ends. CDR1 SGHRS and CDR2 YFSETQ come from the germline V gene. The CDR3 extends over 16 amino acids. The CDR3 loop reads CASSPGGAISGNTIYF. The CDR3 nucleotides read TGCGCCAGCAGCCCTGGAGGTGCCATCTCTGGAAACACCATATATTTT.

The chain has TRBV2 and TRBJ2-7; possible D gene TRBD1, 5 bases. CDR3 length equals 14 residues. V was pared by 6 bases and J by 0 bases, with 12 bases between. The germline V gene encodes CDR1 SNHLY and CDR2 FYNNEI. CDR3: CASRKGQSSYEQYV. The CDR3 DNA reads as TGTGCCAGCAGAAAGGGGCAGAGCTCCTACGAGCAGTACGTC.

The rearrangement uses TRBV3-1 (or the pseudogene TRBV3-2) and TRBJ2-3, with D maybe TRBD1 (5 bases). Germline lookup yields CDR1 LGHDT and CDR2 YNNKEL (reference sequence). There are 13 residues in the CDR3. V was cut by 4 bases and J by 5 bases, with 10 bases left in between. The CDR3: CASSLRRGDTQYF. CDR3 in DNA: TGTGCCAGCAGCCTCCGAAGGGGAGATACGCAGTATTTT.

Note on this clone: The same CDR3 also results from other DNA sequences found in this sample. Written as DNA, the CDR3 is TGTGCCAGCAGCCTTGCAGAGAACACTGAAGCTTTCTTT. Translated: CASSLAENTEAFF. This chain links TRBV12-3 or TRBV12-4 with TRBJ1-1; D unclear. Trimming took off 6 bases at V and 1 base at J, with 9 bases between the two ends. The CDR3 runs to 13 residues.

The genes are TRBV2 and TRBJ1-6, with D hard to call. Trimming removed 4 bases from V and 3 bases from J, with 7 bases in between. CDR1 and CDR2 (germline): SNHLY, FYNNEI. This CDR3 comprises 14 residues. Here the CDR3 reads CASSASYYNSPLHF. CDR3 nucleotide sequence: TGTGCCAGCAGTGCGTCGTACTATAATTCACCCCTCCACTTT.